This T cell receptor beta chain originates from a study of cytomegalovirus exposure and HLA in healthy donors. The germline V gene has CDR1 SGHRS and CDR2 YFSETQ. V shed 4 bases and J shed 9 bases, with 17 bases lying between them. There are 14 residues in the CDR3. The PCR was carried out with 60 Vbeta primers and 13 Jbeta primers. Clones were sequenced by immunoSEQ multiplex PCR, and TCRdb holds only the in-frame ones, with some missing. The data show over 100,000 clones, roughly 68% seen once. This clone was recorded a few times. Sequenced material: PBMCs. This receptor was obtained from a woman in her thirties in good health and CMV-seronegative. The chain combines TRBV5-1 with TRBJ1-3; maybe TRBD1 (6 bases). The CDR3 region is CASSGTGTVGTIYF. CDR3 coding DNA: TGCGCCAGCAGCGGAACAGGGACGGTCGGCACCATATATTTT.